This T cell receptor beta chain was recovered during a study of cytomegalovirus exposure and HLA in healthy donors. Study in general: In terms of ancestry, the Caucasian-associated cluster contained about 80% of the roughly 400 genotyped donors. Points from the study as a whole: Later on, an analysis found that several of the most significant clusters appeared to be linked to common viral pathogens, which included parvovirus B19. Available immune exposure information was restricted to CMV serostatus only. The study put under 200 TCR beta chains on its list as cytomegalovirus-associated.

Trimming cost V 0 bases and J 6 bases, with 13 bases left between them. The V gene's germline CDR1 is SGHRS and CDR2 YFSETQ. CDR3 length: 15 amino acids. Both 60 Vbeta primers and 13 Jbeta primers went into the PCR. Profiling relied on immunoSEQ multiplex PCR, and the TCRdb table lists in-frame clones only, not all of them. The table has some 120,000 clones, about 15% seen once. A word on this clone: The target antigen is unknown.

The clonotype comes from a female donor in good health and CMV-seropositive. Material: PBMCs. The chain recombines TRBV5-1 with TRBJ1-5, with D perhaps matching TRBD1 (5 bases). The CDR3 sequence is CASSLVPGGGQPQHF. Written as DNA, the CDR3 is TGCGCCAGCAGCTTGGTTCCCGGGGGAGGTCAGCCCCAGCATTTT. Variable domain in full (rest from reference TRBV5-1 and TRBJ1-5): KAGVTQTPRYLIKTRGQQVTLSCSPISGHRSVSWYQQTPGQGLQFLFEYFSETQRNKGNFPGRFSGRQFSNSRSEMNVSTLELGDSALYLCASSLVPGGGQPQHFGDGTRLSIL.